Included here is one TCR beta chain sequence, with context. Method: immunoSEQ multiplex PCR; TCRdb's copy keeps in-frame clones and lacks some. The sample shows 800,000 to 1,200,000 clones, 70% to 80% of them seen only once. The data derive from a study of shared clonotypes between healthy human individuals. Whole-study context: Donors had three CD4 naive, three CD4 memory, two CD8 naive and one CD8 memory plate apiece.

V trimming: 2 bases; J trimming: 3 bases; junction bases outside the gene matches: 1. Germline V gene lookup returns CDR1 MDHEN and CDR2 SYDVKM. The CDR3 is 14 residues long. The chain links TRBV28 to TRBJ2-3; 8 bases map to TRBD2. This clonotype was obtained from a man aged 18 to 29 in good health. Some clones in this sample may be carry-over from other donors' samples. Input material: memory CD4+ T cells from PBMCs. Subset: CD45RA-negative fraction. As DNA, the CDR3 is TGTGCCAGCAGTTTAAGCGGGAGAACAGATACGCAGTATTTT. Translated: CASSLSGRTDTQYF.